The 9 T cell receptor beta chains below come from one sample, sequenced in a study of T cells in Graves' hyperthyroidism and ophthalmopathy (dated by TCRdb to the late 2010s). Preparation of the library involved multiplex PCR. Sequenced on an Illumina HiSeq 2000. The TCR beta CDR3 regions were amplified from RNA transcripts. The TCR CDR3 was subjected to a first round of RT-PCR using the HTBI primer set and the Qiagen OneStep RT-PCR kit. TCRdb ran its own pipeline on the public reads, namely fastp trimming at Q25 and MiXCR clone calling, and kept in-frame beta chains. When rows share a CDR3 protein, they turn into one entry using the most common DNA and genes. The sample records over 200,000 distinct CDR3 sequences, less than 15% of which are singletons. The biggest ten clones account for 13% of the sample. Sequenced material: blood. The receptors derive from a woman in her thirties or forties with Graves' hyperthyroidism that later progressed to Graves' ophthalmopathy.

This clonotype was seen repeatedly, ten times or more. This rearrangement joins TRBV20-1 to TRBJ2-7; D is unresolved. V was clipped by 4 bases and J by 5 bases, with 15 bases between them. The CDR3 length is 13 residues. Germline CDR1 and CDR2: DFQATT and SNEGSKA (reference sequence). This CDR3 reads CSATGPLKDEQYF. Written as DNA, the CDR3 is TGCAGTGCTACAGGTCCCCTCAAGGACGAGCAGTACTTC.

This clonotype appeared many times. The J gene is TRBJ2-7, the V gene TRBV14, with 12 bases matching TRBD2. V lost 4 bases and J lost 6; bases outside the gene matches: 4. Germline lookup yields CDR1 SGHDN and CDR2 FVKESK. The CDR3 has 14 amino acids. Here the CDR3 reads CASSRLAGAPEQYF. The DNA of the CDR3 is TGTGCCAGCAGCCGACTAGCGGGAGCACCCGAGCAGTACTTC.

The table lists this clonotype with many counts. The J gene is TRBJ2-7, the V gene TRBV11-3, with D perhaps TRBD1 or TRBD2 (5 bases each). This CDR3 spans 15 amino acids. Deletions cut 4 bases from V and 6 bases from J, with 19 bases between. From germline, CDR1 is SGHNT and CDR2 YENEEA. The CDR3: CASSSIRDPTGEQYF. The CDR3 bases are TGTGCCAGCAGCTCTATCCGGGACCCTACGGGCGAGCAGTACTTC. Full variable domain (remainder filled in from reference TRBV11-3 and TRBJ2-7): EAGVVQSPRYKIIEKKQPVAFWCNPISGHNTLYWYLQNLGQGPELLIRYENEEAVDDSQLPKDRFSAERLKGVDSTLKIQPAELGDSAVYLCASSSIRDPTGEQYFGPGTRLTVT.

This clonotype was counted ten times or more. This chain connects TRBV7-3 to TRBJ2-1, with D perhaps assigned TRBD1 or TRBD2 (5 bases each). Between the trimmed V and J ends, which lost 4 bases and 0 bases, there was a span of 10 bases. This CDR3 has 15 residues. CDR1 SGHTA and CDR2 FQGTGA come from the germline V gene. The CDR3 spells CASSWGSNSYNEQFF. CDR3 nucleotide sequence: TGTGCCAGCAGCTGGGGGTCCAACTCCTACAATGAGCAGTTCTTC.

This clonotype showed up many times. The CDR3 DNA sequence: TGTGCCAGCAGTGGACCGGGACAGGGGGCCTACGAGCAGTACTTC. Translating it yields CASSGPGQGAYEQYF. This chain joins TRBV12-3 or TRBV12-4 and TRBJ2-7, with 11 bases matching TRBD1. After removal of 5 bases from V and 2 bases from J, the junction contained 5 bases not matched to a gene. This CDR3 is 15 amino acids long.

Note on this clonotype: This may be a read error: a much more frequent sequence differs by one nucleotide. V is TRBV30 and J is TRBJ2-1, with TRBD2 matching 12 bases. Trimming at V came to 3 bases and at J to 8 bases, leaving 5 bases not matched to a gene. Germline CDR1 reads GTSNPN; CDR2 reads SVGIG (reference sequence). This CDR3 has 14 residues. The CDR3 DNA sequence: TGTGCCTGGAGCTGGGCTAGCGGGAGGGATGAGCAGTTCTTC. Its translation is CAWSWASGRDEQFF.

In this sample, this clonotype turned up many times. This chain connects TRBV11-2 to TRBJ1-3; D not resolved. Trimming took off 8 bases at V and 4 bases at J, with 6 bases between the two ends. The CDR3 sequence is 11 residues long. Germline V lookup: CDR1 SGHAT, CDR2 FQNNGV. For the CDR3, the DNA is TGTGCCAGCCCTCTAGGAAACACCATATATTTT. Translation: CASPLGNTIYF.

On this clonotype itself: This may arise from a read error, as a much more abundant clone is one base away. J is TRBJ2-1 and V is TRBV3-1, with 11 bases aligning to TRBD2. J gave up 7 bases and V 0 bases, and 5 bases lay outside the gene matches. Germline CDR1 and CDR2: LGHDT and YNNKEL (reference sequence). This CDR3 contains 16 residues. The DNA of the CDR3 is TGTGCCAGCAGCCAAGATATAGGACTAGCGGGTAATGAGCAGTTCTTC. It translates to CASSQDIGLAGNEQFF.

The table lists this clonotype with many counts. In DNA, the CDR3 is TGCGCCACCCGGCGGGGGGCCAAGAACACTGAAGCTTTCTTT. This sequence encodes CATRRGAKNTEAFF. V is TRBV5-1 and J is TRBJ1-1; perhaps TRBD1 as D (6 bases). Germline-derived CDR1 and CDR2 are SGHRS and YFSETQ. The CDR3 has 14 residues. Trimming stripped 9 bases from V and 1 base from J, with 16 bases between.